Detailed here is one TCR beta chain. These data are taken from a study of blood T cell repertoires in COVID-19. CDR1 is MDHEN and CDR2 is SYDVKM in the germline V gene. The ends were cut back, 3 bases at V and 3 bases at J, with 15 bases in the middle. This CDR3 spans 15 amino acids. Assay used: immunoSEQ multiplex PCR; TCRdb lists only in-frame clones, some missing. The sample gives about 200,000 clones, 80% to 90% of which show up once; less than 15% is in the top ten. The V gene is TRBV28, the J gene TRBJ2-7, with a tentative D call TRBD2 (6 bases). The TCR comes from a human donor in a cohort sampled during active COVID-19. What was sequenced was peripheral blood. CDR3 region: CASSLPGGARYEQYF. The CDR3 coding sequence is TGTGCCAGCAGTTTGCCCGGCGGGGCGCGCTACGAGCAGTACTTC.